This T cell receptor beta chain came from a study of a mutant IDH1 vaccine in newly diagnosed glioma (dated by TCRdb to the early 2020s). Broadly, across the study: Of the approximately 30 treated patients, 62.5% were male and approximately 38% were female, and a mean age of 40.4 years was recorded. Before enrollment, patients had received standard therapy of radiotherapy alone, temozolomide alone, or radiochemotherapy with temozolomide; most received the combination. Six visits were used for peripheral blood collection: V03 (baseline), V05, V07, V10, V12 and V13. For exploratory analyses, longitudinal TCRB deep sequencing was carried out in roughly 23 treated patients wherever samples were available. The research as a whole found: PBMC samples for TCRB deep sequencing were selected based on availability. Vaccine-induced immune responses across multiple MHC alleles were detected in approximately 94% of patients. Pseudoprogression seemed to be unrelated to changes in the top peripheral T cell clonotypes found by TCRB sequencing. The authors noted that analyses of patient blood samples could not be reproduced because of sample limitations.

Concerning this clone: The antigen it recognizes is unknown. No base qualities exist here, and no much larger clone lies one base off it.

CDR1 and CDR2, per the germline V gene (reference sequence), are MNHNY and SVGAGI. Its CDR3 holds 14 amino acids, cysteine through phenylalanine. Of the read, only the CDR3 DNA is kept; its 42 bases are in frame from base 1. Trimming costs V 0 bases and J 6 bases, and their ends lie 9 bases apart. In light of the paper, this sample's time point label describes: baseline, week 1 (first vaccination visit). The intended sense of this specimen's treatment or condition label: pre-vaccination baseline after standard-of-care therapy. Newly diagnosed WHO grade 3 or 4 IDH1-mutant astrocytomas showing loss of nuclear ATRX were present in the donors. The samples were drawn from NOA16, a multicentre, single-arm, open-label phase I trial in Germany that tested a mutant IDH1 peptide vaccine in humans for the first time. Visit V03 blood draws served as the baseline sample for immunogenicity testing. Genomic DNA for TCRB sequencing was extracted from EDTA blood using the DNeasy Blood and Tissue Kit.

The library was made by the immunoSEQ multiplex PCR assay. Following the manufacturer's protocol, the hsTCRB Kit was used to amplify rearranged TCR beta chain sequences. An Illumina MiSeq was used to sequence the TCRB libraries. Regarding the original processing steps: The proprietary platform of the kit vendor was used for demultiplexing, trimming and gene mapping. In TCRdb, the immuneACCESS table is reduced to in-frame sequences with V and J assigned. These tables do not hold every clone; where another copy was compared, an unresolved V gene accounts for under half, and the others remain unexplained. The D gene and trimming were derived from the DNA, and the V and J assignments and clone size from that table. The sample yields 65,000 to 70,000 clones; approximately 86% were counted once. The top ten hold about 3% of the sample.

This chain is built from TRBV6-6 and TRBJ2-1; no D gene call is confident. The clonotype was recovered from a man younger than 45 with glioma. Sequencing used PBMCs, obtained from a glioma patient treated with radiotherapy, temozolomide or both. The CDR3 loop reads CASSYSARFNEQFF. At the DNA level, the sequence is TGTGCCAGCAGTTACTCGGCCAGGTTCAATGAGCAGTTCTTC.